This T cell receptor (beta chain) was observed in a study of neoadjuvant anti-PD-1 for oral cavity cancer. The wider study: Patients without progression received a fourth nivolumab dose around day 43, then surgical resection on days 50-56.

A note on this clone: The antigen is unknown.

Study-level results: Higher pretreatment blood Treg/Th17 ratios correlated with higher pretreatment blood and lower post-treatment tumor TCRbeta clonality.

CDR3 length: 15 amino acids. V was trimmed by 3 bases and J by 7 bases, leaving 18 bases between them. The germline V gene encodes CDR1 SGHAT and CDR2 FQDESV (reference sequence). Patients had HPV-negative, locally advanced oral cavity squamous cell carcinoma. Two replicates per tumor sample, mostly from around 4.8 ug of genomic DNA. Produced via immunoSEQ multiplex PCR; TCRdb's table is partial and in-frame only. This table has about 7,200 clones, roughly 54% appearing once. The origin of this receptor is a person aged 35-79 years with oral cavity squamous cell carcinoma. V and J are TRBV11-1 and TRBJ1-1, with a tentative D call TRBD1 (5 bases). Source: tumor tissue, taken before nivolumab (anti-PD-1) treatment. CDR3 protein: CASSFTGFQPGEAFF. CDR3 DNA sequence: TGTGCCAGCAGCTTTACAGGCTTTCAGCCAGGTGAAGCTTTCTTT. The full variable domain, its missing parts supplied by reference TRBV11-1 and TRBJ1-1, is EAEVAQSPRYKITEKSQAVAFWCDPISGHATLYWYRQILGQGPELLVQFQDESVVDDSQLPKDRFSAERLKGVDSTLKIQPAELGDSAMYLCASSFTGFQPGEAFFGQGTRLTVV.